The 18 T cell receptor beta chains reported below all come from one sample, sequenced in a study of CXCR3-negative and CXCR3-positive naive CD8 T cells. General study findings and limits: Hydrophobicity was higher for TRB CDR3s found in CXCR3-positive naive cells than in CXCR3-negative naive cells.

With UMI labels, 5' RACE was used to prepare the TRB cDNA libraries. From its re-call of the 5' RACE reads, TCRdb lists each CDR3 protein once, without DNA. Its clone listing holds under 85,000 distinct CDR3 sequences. Their antigen targets remain unknown. The sample comprised naive CXCR3+ CD8+ T cells from blood. The subset here: CD45RO-CCR7+CD27+CD95- naive CD8+ T cells expressing CXCR3 (TNR3+). These receptors all come from a human donor in good health. Some clones in this sample may be carry-over from other donors' samples.

This chain uses TRBV6-2 or TRBV6-3 with TRBJ2-3; with no DNA, the TCRdb D assignment of TRBD1 cannot be verified. Germline CDR1 is MNHEY and CDR2 is SVGEGT. The CDR3 sequence is 16 residues long. The CDR3 protein is CASSRTPGDITDTQYF.

The V call is TRBV5-4, the J call TRBJ2-1; lacking DNA, the TRBD1 call made by TCRdb goes unchecked. The CDR3 sequence is 13 residues long. Germline V gene data show CDR1 as SGHNT and CDR2 as YYREEE (reference sequence). The CDR3 protein is CASTGGENNEQFF.

The gene calls are TRBV28 and TRBJ2-7. The CDR3 contains 12 residues. CDR1 and CDR2 (germline): MDHEN, SYDVKM. The chain's CDR3 is CASAITWYEQYF.

V usage is TRBV28 and J usage is TRBJ2-7; TCRdb gives TRBD1 as the D gene, but with no DNA this cannot be confirmed. CDR3 length equals 16 residues. In germline, CDR1 is MDHEN, CDR2 SYDVKM. CDR3 protein: CASRKFRDRKTYEQYF.

V and J are TRBV7-9 and TRBJ2-5. Germline V lookup: CDR1 SEHNR, CDR2 FQNEAQ (reference sequence). The CDR3 runs to 12 residues. Here the CDR3 reads CASSLVGETQYF. The full variable domain, completed using reference TRBV7-9 and TRBJ2-5, is DTGVSQNPRHKITKRGQNVTFRCDPISEHNRLYWYRQTLGQGPEFLTYFQNEAQLEKSRLLSDRFSAERPKGSFSTLEIQRTEQGDSAMYLCASSLVGETQYFGPGTRLLVL.

The chain combines TRBV6-4 with TRBJ2-7; TCRdb's D call of TRBD1 is untestable without DNA. Germline CDR1 MRHNA, CDR2 SNTAGT. This CDR3 contains 13 residues. The CDR3 region is CASGGGQGYEQYF.

The chain recombines TRBV6-4 with TRBJ1-5; TCRdb returns TRBD1, unconfirmable since there is no DNA. This CDR3 contains 14 residues. Germline V gives CDR1 MRHNA, CDR2 SNTAGT. The CDR3: CASSVGGQNQPQHF.

The chain employs TRBV7-8 and TRBJ2-7; TCRdb's assignment of TRBD1 cannot be checked, as there is no DNA. The length of the CDR3 is 14 residues. Germline V gene lookup returns CDR1 SGHVS and CDR2 FQNEAQ. The CDR3 is CASSLSGSVHEQYF.

The chain uses TRBV7-8 and TRBJ1-2; with no DNA, the TCRdb D assignment of TRBD1 cannot be verified. Germline values: CDR1 SGHVS, CDR2 FQNEAQ. The CDR3 has 16 residues. This chain's CDR3 is CASSLARPGANYGYTF.

This chain links TRBV7-9 with TRBJ2-3; the D call of TRBD2 rests on TCRdb alone, since no DNA is present to check it. CDR3 size: 15 residues. Germline V CDR1 and CDR2: SEHNR, FQNEAQ (reference sequence). The CDR3: CASSSSGGATDTQYF.

The rearrangement links TRBV5-1 to TRBJ2-3; the TCRdb D gene call, TRBD2, has no DNA to confirm it. There are 15 residues in the CDR3. Per germline, CDR1 SGHRS and CDR2 YFSETQ. CDR3 region: CASSLEVARADTQYF.

The chain carries TRBV14 and TRBJ2-3. The CDR3 contains 16 residues. In germline, CDR1 is SGHDN, CDR2 FVKESK. CDR3 protein: CASSQDFTWSTDTQYF.

This rearrangement joins TRBV2 to TRBJ1-1. This CDR3 comprises 15 residues. Germline CDR1 is SNHLY and CDR2 is FYNNEI. This chain's CDR3 is CASSVNSYMNTEAFF.

The chain joins TRBV10-3 to TRBJ2-3; TCRdb selects TRBD1, and the lack of DNA leaves this call unchecked. CDR3 length: 15 amino acids. CDR1 and CDR2 (germline): ENHRY, SYGVKD. This CDR3 reads CASAQGPTSTDTQYF.

V is TRBV7-8 and J is TRBJ2-7; there is no DNA to check the TCRdb D call of TRBD1. The CDR3 is 15 residues long. Per the germline V gene, CDR1 is SGHVS and CDR2 is FQNEAQ. The CDR3 reads CASSLEVWGSYEQYF.

The chain carries TRBV14 and TRBJ2-2. Germline V gives CDR1 SGHDN, CDR2 FVKESK. The CDR3 consists of 14 residues. The CDR3 sequence: CASSQDQNTGELFF.

The chain uses TRBV12-3 or TRBV12-4 and TRBJ2-1; the TCRdb D gene call, TRBD1, has no DNA to confirm it. The CDR3 is 16 amino acids. The CDR3 sequence: CASTPTGPSSYNEQFF.

The rearrangement uses TRBV10-3 and TRBJ2-5; TCRdb's D gene call, TRBD1, goes unchecked for lack of DNA. The CDR3 runs 15 residues. Germline V lookup: CDR1 ENHRY, CDR2 SYGVKD. CDR3 sequence reads: CAISDGRGEKETQYF.